A selection of T cell receptor beta chains follows, all from one sample in a study of cytomegalovirus exposure and HLA in healthy donors. Sequenced by immunoSEQ multiplex PCR; TCRdb stores in-frame clones only, minus some. Of over 120,000 clones detected, over 80% appear once; the ten largest clones hold under 5%. Sequenced: PBMCs. The receptor source for this set is a man aged 18 to 30 in good health and CMV-seropositive. CDR3s include the opening cysteine and the closing phenylalanine or tryptophan. D genes are given only for firm matches. The listing skips clone size in some rows; elsewhere it reads once, few, many or a size class.

J gene: TRBJ1-1
D gene: TRBD1
clone size: NA
V gene: TRBV7-2
CDR3 protein: CASSSNRGPLLNTEAFF
CDR3 DNA: TGTGCCAGCAGCTCCAACAGGGGGCCTCTATTAAACACTGAAGCTTTCTTT

J gene: TRBJ2-3
D gene: NA
clone size: NA
V gene: TRBV19
CDR3 protein: CASSSTGRYTDTQYF
CDR3 DNA: TGTGCCAGTAGTTCAACGGGGAGGTACACAGATACGCAGTATTTT

J gene: TRBJ2-7
D gene: NA
clone size: NA
V gene: TRBV6-6
CDR3 protein: CASSYSPGTSYEQYF
CDR3 DNA: TGTGCCAGCAGTTACTCCCCAGGGACATCCTACGAGCAGTACTTC

J gene: TRBJ2-5
D gene: TRBD2
clone size: NA
V gene: TRBV19
CDR3 protein: CASSSGGLASLGGETQYF
CDR3 DNA: TGTGCCAGTAGTTCGGGGGGACTAGCGTCCCTTGGGGGTGAGACCCAGTACTTC

J gene: TRBJ2-2
D gene: NA
clone size: NA
V gene: TRBV7-9
CDR3 protein: CASSLRDTQDTGELFF
CDR3 DNA: TGTGCCAGCAGCTTACGGGACACCCAAGACACCGGGGAGCTGTTTTTT

J gene: TRBJ2-7
D gene: NA
clone size: NA
V gene: TRBV4-2
CDR3 protein: CASSHPGGSEQYF
CDR3 DNA: TGTGCCAGCAGCCACCCCGGGGGATCCGAGCAGTACTTC

J gene: TRBJ2-1
D gene: NA
clone size: NA
V gene: TRBV15
CDR3 protein: CATSRDVTGASYNEQFF
CDR3 DNA: TGTGCCACCAGCAGAGATGTGACGGGAGCCTCCTACAATGAGCAGTTCTTC

J gene: TRBJ2-7
D gene: TRBD2
clone size: NA
V gene: TRBV5-1
CDR3 protein: CASSLSGGSYEQYF
CDR3 DNA: TGCGCCAGCAGCCTTAGCGGGGGCTCCTACGAGCAGTACTTC

J gene: TRBJ2-2
D gene: NA
clone size: NA
V gene: TRBV5-6
CDR3 protein: CASSWLDKNTGELFF
CDR3 DNA: TGTGCCAGCAGCTGGCTGGACAAGAACACCGGGGAGCTGTTTTTT

J gene: TRBJ2-1
D gene: NA
clone size: NA
V gene: TRBV5-4
CDR3 protein: CASSLASRGEQFF
CDR3 DNA: TGTGCCAGCAGCTTGGCCTCACGGGGTGAGCAGTTCTTC

J gene: TRBJ1-2
D gene: TRBD1
clone size: few
V gene: TRBV7-9
CDR3 protein: CASSLDRENYGYTF
CDR3 DNA: TGTGCCAGCAGCTTGGACAGGGAAAACTATGGCTACACCTTC

J gene: TRBJ1-1
D gene: NA
clone size: NA
V gene: TRBV27
CDR3 protein: CASSLSDRYNTEAFF
CDR3 DNA: TGTGCCAGCAGTTTAAGTGACAGATATAACACTGAAGCTTTCTTT

J gene: TRBJ1-3
D gene: NA
clone size: once
V gene: TRBV15
CDR3 protein: CATSRGEAGNTIYF
CDR3 DNA: TGTGCCACCAGCAGAGGCGAAGCTGGAAACACCATATATTTT

J gene: TRBJ2-3
D gene: TRBD2
clone size: NA
V gene: TRBV4-1
CDR3 protein: CASSRTGTSGPPDTQYF
CDR3 DNA: TGCGCCAGCAGCCGGACAGGGACTAGCGGCCCCCCAGATACGCAGTATTTT

J gene: TRBJ1-1
D gene: NA
clone size: once
V gene: TRBV7-9
CDR3 protein: CASSTPVGGLKAFF
CDR3 DNA: TGTGCCAGCAGCACCCCCGTCGGGGGGCTGAAGGCTTTCTTT

J gene: TRBJ1-1
D gene: NA
clone size: NA
V gene: TRBV4-1
CDR3 protein: CASGAMNTEAFF
CDR3 DNA: TGCGCCAGCGGAGCCATGAACACTGAAGCTTTCTTT